The rows below give T cell receptor beta chains drawn from one sample of a study of blood T cell repertoires in COVID-19. The repertoire was sequenced with immunoSEQ multiplex PCR; TCRdb's copy has only in-frame clones and lacks some. The sample carries approximately 190,000 clones, about 83% recorded once. Specimen: peripheral blood. The receptors were gathered from a woman aged 70-85 years with active or convalescent COVID-19. CDR3s include the opening cysteine and the closing phenylalanine or tryptophan. Clone size is given for some rows only: seen once, a few or many times, or a class if the clone is expanded.

j_call,v_call,clone_size,cdr3_aa
TRBJ2-4,TRBV5-1,NA,CASSLRAEGENIQYF
TRBJ2-5,TRBV7-2,NA,CASSRGFVETQYF
TRBJ1-5,TRBV15,NA,CATSRDPGGKDQPQHF
TRBJ1-3,TRBV6-5,NA,CASSYGTGGNTIYF
TRBJ1-1,TRBV5-1,few,CASREVVRNTEAFF
TRBJ1-3,TRBV6-1,NA,CASSDGRGSGNTIYF
TRBJ2-3,TRBV24-1,NA,CATRAAGVGSDTQYF
TRBJ2-7,TRBV7-9,NA,CASSKAGGRGEQYF
TRBJ2-7,TRBV6-1,NA,CASSELVTRPSYEQYF
TRBJ1-2,TRBV5-1,few,CASSPPLANYGYTF
TRBJ1-2,TRBV7-8,NA,CASSLGVGASPLYGYTF
TRBJ2-7,TRBV19,NA,CASKAGNSYEQYF
TRBJ1-2,TRBV28,once,CASTLARQGPYGYTF
TRBJ2-7,TRBV5-1,NA,CASSLDGTGTGSWEQYF
TRBJ2-1,TRBV3-1/TRBV3-2,NA,CASSHASGRFYNEQFF
TRBJ2-4,TRBV5-4,NA,CASSLGSKNIQYF
TRBJ1-2,TRBV3-1/TRBV3-2,NA,CASSQSRGGVYGYTF
TRBJ1-1,TRBV4-2,NA,CASSQPTGQRNTEAFF
TRBJ1-6,TRBV5-1,NA,CASCLIGSPLHF
TRBJ2-5,TRBV9,NA,CASSVWGQGLQETQYF
TRBJ2-2,TRBV10-1,once,CASSVPAGAFFVDTGELFF
TRBJ1-4,TRBV7-9,NA,CASRGADSGNEKLFF
TRBJ1-4,TRBV13,NA,CASSSLGQANEKLFF
TRBJ2-1,TRBV5-1,NA,CASSLRQGSNEQFF
TRBJ2-2,TRBV6-5,NA,CASSRTGNTGELFF
TRBJ2-7,TRBV7-6,NA,CASSLEAGEAYEQYF
TRBJ2-7,TRBV19,NA,CASSRTSGIAYEQYF
TRBJ2-7,TRBV18,few,CASSPGTGREQYF
TRBJ2-5,TRBV5-1,NA,CASSASGGLAGQETQYF
TRBJ2-7,TRBV29-1,once,CSVGTYDEQYF
TRBJ2-3,TRBV29-1,NA,CSVTGGAGHTDTQYF
TRBJ1-1,TRBV25-1,NA,CASSEVKRGGTEAFF
TRBJ1-5,TRBV2,few,CASSPGGNSNQPQHF
TRBJ2-7,TRBV11-2,NA,CASSLEGSSGYEQYF
TRBJ2-3,TRBV3-1/TRBV3-2,once,CASSQDSWTGGSDTQYF
TRBJ2-7,TRBV5-1,few,CASSLRQGEYEQYF
TRBJ2-2,TRBV5-5,NA,CASSLGPRGPTNTGELFF
TRBJ1-3,TRBV21-1,few,CASSKVTTGWLVPFGIYF
TRBJ1-1,TRBV12-3/TRBV12-4,NA,CASSSEGNTEAFF
TRBJ1-5,TRBV2,NA,CASSDRTGSDQPQHF
TRBJ2-7,TRBV19,NA,CASSKLSGGGFEQYF
TRBJ2-5,TRBV6-1,NA,CASSEGRGTGGETQYF
TRBJ2-3,TRBV6-5,few,CASMERGRTDTQYF
TRBJ2-7,TRBV29-1,NA,CSVHGSYEQYF
TRBJ2-3,TRBV3-1/TRBV3-2,few,CASSQGSSWTDTQYF
TRBJ2-5,TRBV6-1,NA,CASSEDWRGPQETQYF
TRBJ1-2,TRBV2,NA,CASSEVGGYTF
TRBJ1-6,TRBV28,NA,CASSSTGTGGIGSPLHF
TRBJ2-7,TRBV13,NA,CASSLGGRPTYEQYF
TRBJ2-2,TRBV13,NA,CASSLTPYFVTNTGELFF
TRBJ2-5,TRBV5-6,NA,CASSLRASGQETQYF
TRBJ2-1,TRBV7-3,few,CASSLVGQAEREGPYNEQFF
TRBJ2-7,TRBV27,NA,CASSSGGRVYEQYF
TRBJ2-7,TRBV18,NA,CASSPPSTYEQYF